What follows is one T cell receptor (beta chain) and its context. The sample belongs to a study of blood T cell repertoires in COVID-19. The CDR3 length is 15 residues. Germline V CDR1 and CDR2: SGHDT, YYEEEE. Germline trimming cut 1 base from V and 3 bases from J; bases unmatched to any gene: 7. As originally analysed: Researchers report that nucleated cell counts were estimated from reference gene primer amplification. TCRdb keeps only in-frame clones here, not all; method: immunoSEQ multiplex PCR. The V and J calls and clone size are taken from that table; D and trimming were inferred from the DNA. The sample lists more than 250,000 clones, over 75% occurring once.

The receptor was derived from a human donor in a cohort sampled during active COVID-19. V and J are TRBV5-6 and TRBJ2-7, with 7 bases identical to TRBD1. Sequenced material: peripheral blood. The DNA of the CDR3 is TGTGCCAGCAGCTTGTTGGGGACAGCAGACTACGAGCAGTACTTC. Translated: CASSLLGTADYEQYF.